Sequencing of this T cell receptor beta chain was carried out in a study of technical replicates of blood from a handful of donors. Profiled with immunoSEQ multiplex PCR; TCRdb holds only in-frame clones, not every one. The sample lists roughly 67,000 clones; more than 95% were seen once. Germline CDR1 and CDR2: SQVTM and ANQGSEA. This CDR3 is 11 amino acids long. On this clone itself: Mismatch with germline at one junction end may stem from a read error.

This chain uses TRBV29-1 with TRBJ2-3, with a possible D match to TRBD1 (6 bases). This TCR came from a human donor in good health. The sequencing sample was made of T cells isolated from PBMCs. The CDR3 DNA is TGCAGCGTTGAAGATATGAAGGGGGTCCATTTT. Protein sequence: CSVEDMKGVHF.